Below are 26 T cell receptor beta chains sequenced from a single sample in a study of beta chain features in type 1 diabetes. Study results and caveats: All four CD4+ subsets from Type 1 diabetes patients carried moderately but significantly shorter TCRB CDR3s.

The study reverse transcribed the entire isolated RNA, so it sequenced expressed TCRB transcripts. Clones were read by immunoSEQ multiplex PCR, and TCRdb kept only the in-frame ones, dropping some. In the table there are about 370,000 clones, 9.6% of which are singletons. Their recognized antigens are unknown. Sequenced input: central memory CD4+ T cells from blood. Receptor source: a man aged 25 to 40 with type 1 diabetes.

J is TRBJ2-4 and V is TRBV21-1; TRBD2, the table's D call, was not compared with the DNA. TRBV21-1 is classified as a pseudogene. The CDR3 has 17 residues. In DNA, the CDR3 is TGTGCCAGCAGCAAAGTCCGGGGGGGCTCGGTCAAAAACATTCAGTACTTC. The encoded protein is CASSKVRGGSVKNIQYF.

The V gene is TRBV7-6, the J gene TRBJ2-3; perhaps TRBD1 as D (5 bases). The CDR3 extends over 14 amino acids. The V end lost 3 bases, the J end lost 0 bases, and 7 bases lay between the germline ends. Germline CDR1 SGHVS, CDR2 FNYEAQ. The CDR3 DNA sequence: TGTGCCAGCAGCTTCCGACAGAGCACAGATACGCAGTATTTT. This encodes CASSFRQSTDTQYF.

This clone was observed many times. The CDR3 reads CSVERTGRTLTGELFF. The CDR3 region has the DNA TGCAGCGTTGAAAGGACAGGGAGAACCTTGACCGGGGAGCTGTTTTTT. The chain links TRBV29-1 to TRBJ2-2, with 8 bases fitting TRBD1. Germline CDR1 and CDR2: SQVTM and ANQGSEA. V lost 2 bases to trimming and J lost 5 bases; unmatched junction nucleotides: 10. The CDR3 has 16 amino acids.

This sequence joins TRBV7-2 and TRBJ1-2; D is uncertain. Trimming stripped 1 base from V and 3 bases from J, with 15 bases between. This CDR3 has 16 residues. In germline, CDR1 is SGHTA, CDR2 FQGNSA. In DNA, the CDR3 is TGTGCCAGCAGCTTAGGGGTTGGGGTGCTCCACTATGGCTACACCTTC. As protein: CASSLGVGVLHYGYTF.

This clone turned up a few times. The chain's CDR3 is CASRQGTSGANVLTF. Written as DNA, the CDR3 is TGCGCCAGCAGACAGGGGACCTCTGGGGCCAACGTCCTGACTTTC. The chain uses TRBV5-1 and TRBJ2-6; 7 positions match TRBD1. J was trimmed by 0 bases and V by 5 bases; bases with no gene match: 2. Germline CDR1 and CDR2: SGHRS and YFSETQ. The CDR3 totals 15 residues.

The rearrangement uses TRBV5-5 and TRBJ1-1; D call uncertain. This CDR3 is built from 14 residues. V was shortened by 9 bases and J by 8 bases, with 23 bases between the two germline ends. Germline CDR1 is SGHKS and CDR2 is YYEKEE (reference sequence). The CDR3 DNA is TGTGCCACCGACGTGGCGGAAAGAAGCCCCGAAGCTTTCTTT. It codes for CATDVAERSPEAFF.

This clone appeared a few times. The chain has TRBV29-1 and TRBJ1-2, with D unclear. Germline CDR1 and CDR2: SQVTM and ANQGSEA. Trimming shortened V by 7 bases and J by 6 bases, and 12 bases separated the two germline ends. The length of the CDR3 is 11 residues. The CDR3 nucleotides are TGCAGCGCCCGTATTGTTGATGGCTACACCTTC. This codes for CSARIVDGYTF.

Worth noting for this clone: The sample has other DNA sequences that encode this CDR3 too. The J gene is TRBJ2-3, the V gene TRBV5-1, with D perhaps being TRBD1 or TRBD2 (5 bases each). The CDR3 runs to 15 residues. CDR1 and CDR2 from the germline V gene are SGHRS and YFSETQ. V lost 0 bases, J lost 0 bases, and 8 bases lay in between. Written as DNA, the CDR3 is TGCGCCAGCAGCTTGGGGGGCGGGAGCACAGATACGCAGTATTTT. Residues: CASSLGGGSTDTQYF.

The rearrangement links TRBV5-4 to TRBJ2-1, with a tentative D call TRBD2 (5 bases). Trimming took off 0 bases at V and 10 bases at J, with 17 bases between the two ends. Germline V lookup: CDR1 SGHNT, CDR2 YYREEE (reference sequence). The CDR3 is 15 amino acids. The CDR3 spells CASSLGLISSGEQFF. As DNA, the CDR3 is TGTGCCAGCAGCTTGGGACTGATTTCCTCGGGGGAGCAGTTCTTC.

The rearrangement joins TRBV7-3 to TRBJ1-3, with D maybe TRBD1 (6 bases). Trimming removed 4 bases from V and 0 bases from J, with 16 bases in between. The CDR3 has 17 amino acids. The V gene's germline CDR1 is SGHTA and CDR2 FQGTGA. The CDR3 region is CASSSQRGASSGNTIYF. The CDR3 nucleotides are TGTGCCAGCAGCTCACAACGGGGGGCAAGCTCTGGAAACACCATATATTTT.

The rearrangement uses TRBV18 and TRBJ2-7, with 8 bases fitting TRBD2. Germline trimming cut 6 bases from V and 6 bases from J; bases unmatched to any gene: 10. The CDR3 consists of 14 residues. CDR1 and CDR2 (germline): KGHSH, LQKENI. CDR3 region: CASSPTSGQGEQYF. In nucleotides, the CDR3 is TGTGCCAGCTCGCCCACTAGCGGTCAGGGCGAGCAGTACTTC.

This sequence joins TRBV29-1 and TRBJ1-1; a weak D match, TRBD1 (6 bases). CDR1 and CDR2 from the germline V gene are SQVTM and ANQGSEA. Trimming stripped 7 bases from V and 4 bases from J, with 19 bases between. The CDR3 has 14 amino acids. CDR3 region: CSALKGGGVTEAFF. The CDR3 bases are TGCAGCGCTTTAAAGGGAGGGGGGGTCACTGAAGCTTTCTTT.

In this sample, this clone turned up many times. Other DNA sequences in the same sample also yield this CDR3. The gene calls are TRBV7-9 and TRBJ1-1; D may be TRBD1 (5 bases). Trimming left V 6 bases short and J 1 base short, with 9 bases between. This CDR3 is 13 amino acids long. From germline, CDR1 is SEHNR and CDR2 FQNEAQ (reference sequence). CDR3 sequence (DNA): TGTGCCAGCAGTTTTACAGGGAACACTGAAGCTTTCTTT. It codes for CASSFTGNTEAFF.

The chain joins TRBV7-8 to TRBJ2-7, with a possible D match to TRBD1 (6 bases). Looked up from germline, CDR1 is SGHVS and CDR2 is FQNEAQ. The CDR3 has 13 residues. The V end was cut by 2 bases, the J end by 5 bases, with 10 bases between. CDR3 sequence: CASSLQGTDEQYF. Written as DNA, the CDR3 is TGTGCCAGCAGCTTACAGGGGACCGACGAGCAGTACTTC. Supplemented by reference TRBV7-8 and TRBJ2-7, the full variable domain reads GAGVSQSPRYKVAKRGQDVALRCDPISGHVSLFWYQQALGQGPEFLTYFQNEAQLDKSGLPSDRFFAERPEGSVSTLKIQRTQQEDSAVYLCASSLQGTDEQYFGPGTRLTVT.

The chain links TRBV6-5 to TRBJ2-1; possible D gene TRBD1, 5 bases. CDR3 length equals 13 residues. Germline assignment: CDR1 MNHEY and CDR2 SVGAGI. The germline V and J ends were trimmed by 4 bases and 10 bases, with 14 bases remaining between them. This chain's CDR3 is CASSSPQEVEQFF. The DNA for the CDR3 is TGTGCCAGCAGTTCCCCACAGGAAGTCGAGCAGTTCTTC.

The sample holds many counts of this clone. This chain joins TRBV28 and TRBJ2-1; 12 bases are a match to TRBD2. V was pared by 8 bases and J by 4 bases, with 9 bases of the junction left unmatched. The germline gives CDR1 MDHEN, CDR2 SYDVKM. The CDR3 length is 16 residues. The CDR3 DNA follows: TGTGCCAGCCCTTCCTCCGGACTAGCGGGGTACAATGAGCAGTTCTTC. Translation gives CASPSSGLAGYNEQFF.

The chain links TRBV7-2 to TRBJ2-3; TRBD2 matches at 13 bases. V lost 1 base and J lost 2; bases outside the gene matches: 3. The CDR3 extends over 17 amino acids. The germline CDR1 and CDR2 sequences are SGHTA and FQGNSA. The CDR3 nucleotides read TGTGCCAGCAGCTTAGAACTAGCGGGAGGGCCCACAGATACGCAGTATTTT. Translation: CASSLELAGGPTDTQYF. Complete variable domain (other parts from reference TRBV7-2 and TRBJ2-3): GAGVSQSPSNKVTEKGKDVELRCDPISGHTALYWYRQSLGQGLEFLIYFQGNSAPDKSGLPSDRFSAERTGGSVSTLTIQRTQQEDSAVYLCASSLELAGGPTDTQYFGPGTRLTVL.

This clone was counted a few times. The chain links TRBV5-1 to TRBJ1-1; D may be TRBD1 (5 bases). The CDR3 spans 18 residues. The V end was cut by 0 bases, the J end by 1 base, with 19 bases between. The germline CDR1 and CDR2 sequences are SGHRS and YFSETQ. As DNA, the CDR3 is TGCGCCAGCAGCTTGGCCTTCCCAGGGCTGGGTAGGAACACTGAAGCTTTCTTT. Translation gives CASSLAFPGLGRNTEAFF.

In this sample, this clone turned up many times. The rearrangement links TRBV5-6 to TRBJ2-7, with no clear D. Germline values: CDR1 SGHDT, CDR2 YYEEEE. This CDR3 contains 13 residues. V shed 5 bases and J shed 8 bases, with 17 bases lying between them. Written as DNA, the CDR3 is TGTGCCAGCAGAAGTGTCGCGCAACTCCAGCAGTACTTC. It yields the protein CASRSVAQLQQYF. The full variable domain, with the rest looked up from reference TRBV5-6 and TRBJ2-7, is DAGVTQSPTHLIKTRGQQVTLRCSPKSGHDTVSWYQQALGQGPQFIFQYYEEEERQRGNFPDRFSGHQFPNYSSELNVNALLLGDSALYLCASRSVAQLQQYFGPGTRLTVT.

The chain has TRBV10-3 and TRBJ1-5; D is perhaps TRBD1 (5 bases). The V gene's germline CDR1 is ENHRY and CDR2 SYGVKD. Trimming shortened V by 3 bases and J by 0 bases, and 15 bases separated the two germline ends. The CDR3 covers 17 residues. The CDR3 nucleotides are TGTGCCATCAGTGACAGAACGACAGCTCATAGCAATCAGCCCCAGCATTTT. Protein: CAISDRTTAHSNQPQHF.

This clone was seen only a few times. The gene calls are TRBV27 and TRBJ2-6, with D possibly TRBD2 on 5 matching bases. Trimming removed 5 bases at V and 0 bases at J, with 11 bases between. Germline V gene lookup returns CDR1 MNHEY and CDR2 SMNVEV (reference sequence). This CDR3 has 16 amino acids. Here the CDR3 reads CASSRTESSGANVLTF. In DNA form, the CDR3 reads TGTGCCAGCAGTAGGACTGAGAGCTCTGGGGCCAACGTCCTGACTTTC.

The rearrangement joins TRBV5-1 to TRBJ1-1; 12 positions match TRBD1. V gave up 6 bases and J gave up 0 bases; unmatched junction bases: 6. Germline CDR1 is SGHRS and CDR2 is YFSETQ. The CDR3 is made up of 16 amino acids. The CDR3 spells CASNSGTGGMNTEAFF. The CDR3 DNA reads TGCGCCAGCAACTCCGGGACAGGGGGCATGAACACTGAAGCTTTCTTT.

V usage is TRBV7-2 and J usage is TRBJ1-2; no definite D call. V lost 4 bases and J lost 4, with 10 bases in between. Per the germline V gene, CDR1 is SGHTA and CDR2 is FQGNSA. CDR3 length: 13 amino acids. The CDR3 sequence: CASSYDTVYGYTF. In DNA form, the CDR3 reads TGTGCCAGCAGCTATGACACGGTCTATGGCTACACCTTC.

This clone was observed a handful of times. The rearrangement uses TRBV7-9 and TRBJ2-7; the D gene could be TRBD1 or TRBD2 (6 bases each). Germline V gives CDR1 SEHNR, CDR2 FQNEAQ (reference sequence). There are 14 residues in the CDR3. V gave up 5 bases and J gave up 11 bases, with 22 bases separating them. CDR3 DNA: TGTGCCAGCAGCCCCCATGGGGGGACACCCTCGGAGTACTTC. Translation gives CASSPHGGTPSEYF.

The V and J genes are TRBV4-2 and TRBJ2-7, with a weak D call TRBD2 (5 bases). In germline, CDR1 is LGHNA, CDR2 YNFKEQ. The CDR3 is made up of 15 amino acids. Trimming removed 4 bases at V and 0 bases at J, with 13 bases between. This chain's CDR3 is CASSPEGFGSYEQYF. For the CDR3, the DNA is TGTGCCAGCAGCCCCGAGGGATTCGGCTCCTACGAGCAGTACTTC.

The genes are TRBV7-9 and TRBJ1-4; no firm D call. CDR3 length equals 13 residues. Trimming shortened V by 4 bases and J by 8 bases, and 11 bases separated the two germline ends. Germline CDR1 is SEHNR and CDR2 is FQNEAQ (reference sequence). CDR3 nucleotide sequence: TGTGCCAGCAGCTACAGAGCAGGCGAAAAACTGTTTTTT. Its translation is CASSYRAGEKLFF.